These 32 T cell receptor beta chains share one sample of origin, sequenced in a study of post-analysis software for immune sequencing data. Study results and limitations: Patients showed TRBV5-6, TRBV5-1 and TRBV20-1 among roughly 5 TRBV segments more frequent than in controls.

Libraries were made from TCR beta cDNA, and they carried unique molecular identifiers. TCRdb processed the PCR reads anew with MiXCR; each CDR3 protein has one entry. The table has over 150,000 distinct CDR3 sequences, about 32% seen once; the top ten hold about 1.6%. Their recognized antigens are unknown. The sample comprised blood. These receptors were collected from a girl between 10 and 17 years old with multiple sclerosis.

This clonotype was observed a handful of times. The rearrangement uses TRBV14 and TRBJ2-7, with D perhaps being TRBD1 or TRBD2 (5 bases each). V was cut by 0 bases and J by 2 bases, with 11 bases left in between. Looked up from germline, CDR1 is SGHDN and CDR2 is FVKESK. The CDR3 runs 15 residues. The CDR3 DNA reads TGTGCCAGCAGCCAAGAACTAGGGGTGACCTACGAGCAGTACTTC. This codes for CASSQELGVTYEQYF. The whole variable domain, filled in from reference TRBV14 and TRBJ2-7, reads EAGVTQFPSHSVIEKGQTVTLRCDPISGHDNLYWYRRVMGKEIKFLLHFVKESKQDESGMPNNRFLAERTGGTYSTLKVQPAELEDSGVYFCASSQELGVTYEQYFGPGTRLTVT.

Details on this clonotype: Just one base apart from a much larger clone, this may be a read error. The chain employs TRBV5-6 and TRBJ2-1, with 7 bases lining up with TRBD2. The CDR3 sequence is 12 residues long. Germline CDR1 reads SGHDT; CDR2 reads YYEEEE. CDR3 nucleotide sequence: TGTGCCAACAGCTTGGGGGGGTCTGAGCAGTTCTTC. This codes for CANSLGGSEQFF.

This clonotype came up once. The conserved final phenylalanine or tryptophan is absent from the CDR3, which likely points to a read error. This chain joins TRBV20-1 and TRBJ2-3, with 8 bases fitting TRBD2. V was clipped by 3 bases and J by 4 bases; unmatched bases: 9. The CDR3 is 15 amino acids. Looked up from germline, CDR1 is DFQATT and CDR2 is SNEGSKA (reference sequence). In DNA form, the CDR3 reads TGCAGTGCTAGTTTGGAGCGGGAGTTGCCAGATACGCAGTATCTT. It yields the protein CSASLERELPDTQYL.

This clonotype turned up a few times. A clone one base away is much larger, so this may be a read error. The chain recombines TRBV29-1 with TRBJ1-2; 9 nucleotides line up with TRBD1. Germline CDR1 SQVTM, CDR2 ANQGSEA. With 6 bases clipped from V and 2 bases from J, the junction kept 10 bases outside the gene matches. CDR3 size: 15 residues. The CDR3: CSVTGTGTSNYGYTF. The CDR3 DNA reads TGCAGCGTCACCGGGACAGGGACCTCCAACTATGGCTACACCTTC.

The genes are TRBV5-1 and TRBJ1-2; D remains ambiguous. Germline CDR1 and CDR2: SGHRS and YFSETQ. V lost 0 bases and J lost 8, with 14 bases in between. CDR3 length: 14 residues. DNA of the CDR3: TGCGCCAGCAGCTTGGCTCAGATTCCGGGGGGCTACACCTTC. Its translation: CASSLAQIPGGYTF.

This chain connects TRBV20-1 to TRBJ2-5; the D call may be TRBD1 or TRBD2 (7 bases each). The CDR3 contains 15 residues. Germline V gives CDR1 DFQATT, CDR2 SNEGSKA (reference sequence). Trimming shortened V by 6 bases and J by 9 bases, and 26 bases separated the two germline ends. DNA of the CDR3: TGCAGTGCCAGGGACAGCGGGAAACAAGAGAAGGCCCAGTACTTC. It encodes CSARDSGKQEKAQYF.

This clonotype appeared many times. Written as DNA, the CDR3 is TGTGCCAGCAGCCAAGATAGAGTGCGTAGCGGGTCGGGAGAGCAGTACTTC. Translating it yields CASSQDRVRSGSGEQYF. The chain combines TRBV3-1 with TRBJ2-7, with 7 bases aligning to TRBD2. V dropped 0 bases and J dropped 7; count of bases not matched to a gene: 15. The germline CDR1 and CDR2 sequences are LGHDT and YNNKEL (reference sequence). This CDR3 comprises 17 residues.

The V and J genes are TRBV4-2 and TRBJ2-1; 11 bases map to TRBD2. The CDR3 sequence is 19 residues long. CDR1 LGHNA and CDR2 YNFKEQ come from the germline V gene. V dropped 0 bases and J dropped 8; count of bases not matched to a gene: 15. Written as DNA, the CDR3 is TGTGCCAGCAGCCAAGATGCGCGTAGCGGGAGGGCCGTTCGCGATGAGCAGTTCTTC. This translates into CASSQDARSGRAVRDEQFF.

The V gene is TRBV3-1, the J gene TRBJ2-3, with TRBD2 matching 7 bases. The CDR3 contains 15 residues. V dropped 0 bases and J dropped 6; count of bases not matched to a gene: 6. Germline V gene sequence: CDR1 LGHDT, CDR2 YNNKEL (reference sequence). CDR3 in amino acids: CASSQERAGADTQYF. The DNA of the CDR3 is TGTGCCAGCAGCCAAGAACGGGCGGGAGCCGATACGCAGTATTTT.

This clonotype turned up a few times. V is TRBV5-1 and J is TRBJ2-4; D gene unclear. The DNA end is more similar to TRBJ2-7, so the J call may be wrong. Germline values: CDR1 SGHRS, CDR2 YFSETQ. CDR3 length equals 11 residues. The CDR3 region has the DNA TGCGCCAGCACCCTGGATGGCGAGCAGTACTTC. Translating it yields CASTLDGEQYF.

CDR3 region: CSVVVGSDTEAFF. The CDR3 bases are TGCAGCGTTGTTGTTGGGTCCGACACTGAAGCTTTCTTT. This chain uses TRBV29-1 with TRBJ1-1; D remains unclear. The CDR3 has 13 amino acids. Germline lookup yields CDR1 SQVTM and CDR2 ANQGSEA. Trimming took off 4 bases at V and 3 bases at J, with 12 bases between the two ends.

This clonotype occurred many times. The V gene is TRBV7-8, the J gene TRBJ2-5, with D perhaps TRBD1 (5 bases). Germline CDR1 SGHVS, CDR2 FQNEAQ. The ends were cut back, 5 bases at V and 1 base at J, with 11 bases in the middle. The CDR3 is 14 amino acids. CDR3 sequence: CASSPDRLQETQYF. DNA of the CDR3: TGTGCCAGCAGCCCTGACAGACTCCAAGAGACCCAGTACTTC.

The V call is TRBV6-5, the J call TRBJ2-7, with D tentatively TRBD1 or TRBD2 (5 bases each). The germline V gene has CDR1 MNHEY and CDR2 SVGAGI. The V end was cut by 5 bases, the J end by 4 bases, with 12 bases between. This CDR3 region has 13 residues. CDR3 nucleotides: TGTGCCAGCAGTCGGGACGAAAAATACGAGCAGTACTTC. This codes for CASSRDEKYEQYF.

The chain uses TRBV10-1 and TRBJ2-7, with a possible D match to TRBD2 (5 bases). Per germline, CDR1 WNHNN and CDR2 SYGVQD (reference sequence). This CDR3 region has 16 residues. The V and J ends lost 2 bases and 2 bases respectively, with 16 bases between them. The CDR3 DNA reads as TGCGCCAGCAGTGAGGGGGAAATTCGGGGAACCTACGAGCAGTACTTC. Amino acids: CASSEGEIRGTYEQYF.

Worth noting for this clonotype: A much more abundant neighbour one base away suggests this may be a read error. The chain couples TRBV20-1 to TRBJ1-2, with 7 bases lining up with TRBD1. The CDR3 runs to 14 residues. CDR1 and CDR2 (germline): DFQATT, SNEGSKA (reference sequence). CDR3 in amino acids: CSANPAGGSYGFTF. In DNA form, the CDR3 reads TGCAGTGCTAACCCGGCAGGGGGATCCTATGGCTTCACCTTC.

This clonotype was seen only a few times. The V call is TRBV7-2, the J call TRBJ2-1, with 9 bases that match TRBD2. CDR3 length: 19 amino acids. Germline V gene data show CDR1 as SGHTA and CDR2 as FQGNSA. The V and J ends lost 1 base and 0 bases, in that order; junction bases with no gene match: 10. The CDR3 loop reads CASSLGVGGRAISYNEQFF. The DNA of the CDR3 is TGTGCCAGCAGCTTAGGCGTAGGCGGGAGGGCCATCTCCTACAATGAGCAGTTCTTC.

This clonotype was counted at least ten times. The chain combines TRBV10-3 with TRBJ2-1, with a tentative D call TRBD2 (5 bases). This CDR3 is 12 amino acids long. The V end was cut by 6 bases, the J end by 5 bases, with 8 bases between. Germline CDR1 ENHRY, CDR2 SYGVKD. The CDR3 coding sequence is TGTGCCATCAGGGACTCAAACAATGAGCAGTTCTTC. Translating it yields CAIRDSNNEQFF.

CDR3 amino acids: CASSPRDRTYNEQFF. DNA of the CDR3: TGTGCCAGCAGCCCCCGGGACAGGACTTACAATGAGCAGTTCTTC. The chain links TRBV3-1 to TRBJ2-1, with 8 positions matching TRBD1. Per the germline V gene, CDR1 is LGHDT and CDR2 is YNNKEL (reference sequence). V lost 4 bases, J lost 4 bases, and 6 bases stayed unmatched. This CDR3 contains 15 residues.

Comment on this clonotype: The germline gene is not matched at one end of the junction; a read error may be the cause. The chain uses TRBV27 and TRBJ1-2, with TRBD1 matching 8 bases. The germline CDR1 and CDR2 sequences are MNHEY and SMNVEV (reference sequence). The CDR3 consists of 15 residues. CDR3 sequence (DNA): TGTGCCAGCAGTTTAGCAGGGGGCGTAAACTGTGGCTACACCTTC. The encoded protein is CASSLAGGVNCGYTF.

This clonotype was observed a few times. Being one base from a much bigger clone, this may be a read error. The CDR3 nucleotides are TGTGCCAGCAGCGGGGCAGCGGGAGAAAATGAGCAGTTCTTC. Its translation: CASSGAAGENEQFF. The chain uses TRBV9 and TRBJ2-1; 8 bases fit TRBD2. V dropped 3 bases and J dropped 7; count of bases not matched to a gene: 6. Germline CDR1 is SGDLS and CDR2 is YYNGEE. This CDR3 is 14 amino acids long. Full variable domain (outside the CDR3, taken from reference TRBV9 and TRBJ2-1): DSGVTQTPKHLITATGQRVTLRCSPRSGDLSVYWYQQSLDQGLQFLIQYYNGEERAKGNILERFSAQQFPDLHSELNLSSLELGDSALYFCASSGAAGENEQFFGPGTRLTVL.

Only one count was recorded for this clonotype. The chain carries TRBV14 and TRBJ2-3, with D possibly TRBD2 on 6 matching bases. Germline CDR1 and CDR2: SGHDN and FVKESK. CDR3 size: 15 residues. Trimming pared 8 bases from V and 1 base from J, leaving 16 bases between. The CDR3 DNA sequence: TGTGCCAGCGGCCGGCAGACGGGGGGCACAGATACGCAGTATTTT. It translates to CASGRQTGGTDTQYF.

This chain connects TRBV20-1 to TRBJ2-5; tentatively, D is TRBD1 or TRBD2 (5 bases each). The V gene lost 5 bases and the J gene lost 4 bases, with 14 bases spanning the gap. The germline V gene has CDR1 DFQATT and CDR2 SNEGSKA (reference sequence). This CDR3 comprises 13 residues. CDR3 sequence reads: CSASTNGTETQYF. The CDR3 region has the DNA TGCAGTGCTTCTACTAACGGGACAGAGACCCAGTACTTC.

Worth noting for this clonotype: A clone one base away is much larger, so this may be a read error. This chain uses TRBV29-1 with TRBJ1-2; D remains ambiguous. From germline, CDR1 is SQVTM and CDR2 ANQGSEA. The CDR3 length is 12 residues. V lost 7 bases and J lost 2, with 11 bases in between. Written as DNA, the CDR3 is TGCAGCGGCGGAGGAGCAAACTATGGCTACACCTTC. Amino acid sequence: CSGGGANYGYTF.

This clonotype occurred a few times. The V call is TRBV29-1, the J call TRBJ2-1; TRBD1 is a possible D gene (7 bases). Germline assignment: CDR1 SQVTM and CDR2 ANQGSEA. Trimming took 8 bases from V and 4 from J, leaving 15 bases between them. The CDR3 loop spans 13 amino acids. The CDR3 sequence is CSFRGDFYNEQFF. CDR3 DNA: TGCAGCTTCAGGGGGGATTTTTACAATGAGCAGTTCTTC.

This clonotype was seen a handful of times. The rearrangement links TRBV3-1 to TRBJ1-4; D unresolved. V dropped 1 base and J dropped 0 bases, with 15 bases sitting between them. The CDR3 contains 18 residues. Per the germline V gene, CDR1 is LGHDT and CDR2 is YNNKEL (reference sequence). DNA for the CDR3: TGTGCCAGCAGCCAAGTGGGAGGAGATTTCGCAACTAATGAAAAACTGTTTTTT. Its translation: CASSQVGGDFATNEKLFF.

This clonotype was observed at least ten times. The chain couples TRBV29-1 to TRBJ2-7; TRBD1 might be the D (5 bases). V gave up 4 bases and J gave up 3 bases, with 10 bases separating them. The CDR3 is 12 amino acids. The germline V gene has CDR1 SQVTM and CDR2 ANQGSEA. The CDR3: CSVAGPDYEQYF. The DNA of the CDR3 is TGCAGCGTTGCAGGGCCAGACTACGAGCAGTACTTC.

There are many counts of this clonotype. The chain joins TRBV6-5 to TRBJ2-3; D is undetermined. The CDR3 loop spans 15 amino acids. Per germline, CDR1 MNHEY and CDR2 SVGAGI. Deletions cut 2 bases from V and 2 bases from J, with 11 bases between. CDR3 bases: TGTGCCAGCAGTTACAAGGCCGCCCACACAGATACGCAGTATTTT. It is translated as CASSYKAAHTDTQYF.

In this sample, this clonotype turned up a few times. V usage is TRBV5-1 and J usage is TRBJ1-1; TRBD1 matches at 8 bases. Looked up from germline, CDR1 is SGHRS and CDR2 is YFSETQ. The CDR3 contains 15 residues. V shed 4 bases, J shed 4 bases, and the junction held 9 bases outside the gene matches. CDR3 residues: CASSIGQGSRTEAFF. For the CDR3, the DNA is TGCGCCAGCAGCATAGGACAGGGTTCGCGCACTGAAGCTTTCTTT.

The genes are TRBV4-1 and TRBJ1-4; TRBD1 might be the D (5 bases). From germline, CDR1 is MGHRA and CDR2 YSYEKL. Trimming removed 0 bases from V and 11 bases from J, with 22 bases in between. CDR3 length: 17 residues. The CDR3 DNA follows: TGCGCCAGCAGCCAAGATCACTCAGGGCTGACGGAGGGGAAACTGTTTTTT. It codes for CASSQDHSGLTEGKLFF.

This clonotype was counted once. This chain joins TRBV15 and TRBJ2-1; D is unclear. With 7 bases removed from V and 5 bases from J, the gap between germline ends came to 9 bases. CDR3 length equals 12 residues. Germline V gives CDR1 LNHNV, CDR2 YYDKDF (reference sequence). CDR3 in amino acids: CATNNRNNEQFF. CDR3 nucleotides: TGTGCCACCAACAACAGAAACAATGAGCAGTTCTTC.

The chain combines TRBV4-2 with TRBJ1-6, with 7 bases aligning to TRBD1. V was clipped by 1 base and J by 10 bases; unmatched bases: 7. The CDR3 is 15 amino acids. Germline V gene lookup returns CDR1 LGHNA and CDR2 YNFKEQ. Written as DNA, the CDR3 is TGTGCCAGCAGCCAAGGACCTTGGGACAGCTCACCCCTCCACTTT. Residues: CASSQGPWDSSPLHF.

Many counts were recorded for this clonotype. The chain has TRBV11-2 and TRBJ2-7; D remains ambiguous. This CDR3 comprises 12 residues. Deletions cut 8 bases from V and 6 bases from J, with 14 bases between. Per germline, CDR1 SGHAT and CDR2 FQNNGV. This CDR3 reads CASANSGTEQYF. CDR3 bases: TGTGCCAGCGCCAATTCAGGCACCGAGCAGTACTTC.